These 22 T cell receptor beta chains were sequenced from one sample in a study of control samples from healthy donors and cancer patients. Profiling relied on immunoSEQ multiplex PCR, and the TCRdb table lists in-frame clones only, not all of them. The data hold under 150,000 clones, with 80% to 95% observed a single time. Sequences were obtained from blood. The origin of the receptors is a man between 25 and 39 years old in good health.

The CDR3 here is CASSLIGFGNSPLHF. DNA of the CDR3: TGTGCCAGCAGCTTAATAGGATTCGGTAATTCACCCCTCCACTTT. This rearrangement joins TRBV11-2 to TRBJ1-6; D gene uncertain. V was trimmed by 2 bases and J by 6 bases, leaving 11 bases between them. The CDR3 length is 15 residues. CDR1 and CDR2 (germline): SGHAT, FQNNGV.

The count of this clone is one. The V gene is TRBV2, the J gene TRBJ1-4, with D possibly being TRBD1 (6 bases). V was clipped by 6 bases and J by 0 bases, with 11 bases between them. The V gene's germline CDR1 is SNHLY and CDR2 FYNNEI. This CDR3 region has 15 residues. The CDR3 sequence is CASSRQVATNEKLFF. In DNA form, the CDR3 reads TGTGCCAGCAGCCGACAGGTTGCAACTAATGAAAAACTGTTTTTT.

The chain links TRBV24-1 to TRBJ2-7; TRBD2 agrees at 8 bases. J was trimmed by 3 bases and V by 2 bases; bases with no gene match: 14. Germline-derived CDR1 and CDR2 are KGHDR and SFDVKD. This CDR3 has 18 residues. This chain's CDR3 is CATSDSRAIAGKVYEQYF. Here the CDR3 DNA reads TGTGCCACCAGTGATTCCCGAGCTATAGCGGGAAAGGTCTACGAGCAGTACTTC.

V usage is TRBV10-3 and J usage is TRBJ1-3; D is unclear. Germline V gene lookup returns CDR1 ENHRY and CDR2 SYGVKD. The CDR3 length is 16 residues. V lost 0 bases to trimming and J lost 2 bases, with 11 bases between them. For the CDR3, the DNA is TGTGCCATCAGTGAGTCGGAGGGAGTGCCTGGAAACACCATATATTTT. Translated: CAISESEGVPGNTIYF.

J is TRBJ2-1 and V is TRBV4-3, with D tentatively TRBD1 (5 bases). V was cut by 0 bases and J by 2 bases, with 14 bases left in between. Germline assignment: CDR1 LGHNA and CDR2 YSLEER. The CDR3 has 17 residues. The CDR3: CASSQDSMAGPYNEQFF. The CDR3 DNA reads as TGCGCCAGCAGCCAAGATAGTATGGCAGGGCCCTACAATGAGCAGTTCTTC.

The CDR3 DNA reads as TGCGCCAGCAGCCAAGAGACTAGGGTACTGAATAATTCACCCCTCCACTTT. Translated, it gives CASSQETRVLNNSPLHF. The chain joins TRBV4-3 to TRBJ1-6; D remains ambiguous. Per the germline V gene, CDR1 is LGHNA and CDR2 is YSLEER. The CDR3 extends over 17 amino acids. Between the trimmed V and J ends, which lost 0 bases and 5 bases, there was a span of 14 bases.

The CDR3 protein is CSASWGIPNQPQHF. The CDR3 bases are TGCAGTGCTAGTTGGGGAATCCCTAATCAGCCCCAGCATTTT. The chain employs TRBV20-1 and TRBJ1-5, with no clear D. From germline, CDR1 is DFQATT and CDR2 SNEGSKA (reference sequence). V lost 3 bases to trimming and J lost 4 bases, with 13 bases between them. This CDR3 is 14 amino acids long.

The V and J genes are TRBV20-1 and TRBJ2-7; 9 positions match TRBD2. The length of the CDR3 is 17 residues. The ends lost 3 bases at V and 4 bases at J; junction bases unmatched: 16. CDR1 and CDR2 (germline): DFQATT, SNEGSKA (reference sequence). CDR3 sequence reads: CSASGLLRSGSIYEQYF. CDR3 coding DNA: TGCAGTGCTAGTGGTCTTCTCCGTAGCGGGAGTATTTACGAGCAGTACTTC.

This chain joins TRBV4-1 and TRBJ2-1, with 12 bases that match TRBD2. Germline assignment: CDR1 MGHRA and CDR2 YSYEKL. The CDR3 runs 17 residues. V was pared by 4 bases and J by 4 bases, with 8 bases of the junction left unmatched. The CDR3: CASSPGLAGPQYNEQFF. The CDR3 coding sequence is TGCGCCAGCAGCCCGGGACTAGCGGGCCCTCAATACAATGAGCAGTTCTTC.

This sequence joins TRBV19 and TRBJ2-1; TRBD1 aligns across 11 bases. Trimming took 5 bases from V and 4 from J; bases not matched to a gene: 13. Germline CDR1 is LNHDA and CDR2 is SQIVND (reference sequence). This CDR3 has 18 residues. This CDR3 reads CASSPATGQGANYNEQFF. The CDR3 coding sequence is TGTGCCAGTAGTCCAGCGACCGGACAGGGGGCAAATTACAATGAGCAGTTCTTC.

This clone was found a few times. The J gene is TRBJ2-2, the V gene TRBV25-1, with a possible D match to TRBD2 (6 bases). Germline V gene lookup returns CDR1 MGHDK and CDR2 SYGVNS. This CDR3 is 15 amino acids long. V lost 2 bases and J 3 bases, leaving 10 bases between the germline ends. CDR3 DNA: TGTGCCAGCAGTGAAGGGGAGCGGGACACCGGGGAGCTGTTTTTT. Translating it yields CASSEGERDTGELFF.

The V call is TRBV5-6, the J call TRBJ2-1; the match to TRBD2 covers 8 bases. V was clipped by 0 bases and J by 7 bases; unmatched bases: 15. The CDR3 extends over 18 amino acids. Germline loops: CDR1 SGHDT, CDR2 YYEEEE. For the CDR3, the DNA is TGTGCCAGCAGCTTGGTTCGTGTCCTACAGCGGGAGAGAAATGAGCAGTTCTTC. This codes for CASSLVRVLQRERNEQFF.

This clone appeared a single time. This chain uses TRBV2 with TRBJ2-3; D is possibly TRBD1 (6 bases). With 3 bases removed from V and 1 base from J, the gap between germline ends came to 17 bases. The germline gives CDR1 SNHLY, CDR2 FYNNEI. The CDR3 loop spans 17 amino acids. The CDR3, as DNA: TGTGCCAGCAGTGACCCACAGGGCCAGGGAGGCACAGATACGCAGTATTTT. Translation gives CASSDPQGQGGTDTQYF.

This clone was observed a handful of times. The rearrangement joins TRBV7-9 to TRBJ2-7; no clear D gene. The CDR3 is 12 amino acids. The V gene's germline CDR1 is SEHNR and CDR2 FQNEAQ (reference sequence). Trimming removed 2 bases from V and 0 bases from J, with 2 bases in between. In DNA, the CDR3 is TGTGCCAGCAGCTTAATCTCCTACGAGCAGTACTTC. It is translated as CASSLISYEQYF. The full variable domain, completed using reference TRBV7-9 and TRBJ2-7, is DTGVSQNPRHKITKRGQNVTFRCDPISEHNRLYWYRQTLGQGPEFLTYFQNEAQLEKSRLLSDRFSAERPKGSFSTLEIQRTEQGDSAMYLCASSLISYEQYFGPGTRLTVT.

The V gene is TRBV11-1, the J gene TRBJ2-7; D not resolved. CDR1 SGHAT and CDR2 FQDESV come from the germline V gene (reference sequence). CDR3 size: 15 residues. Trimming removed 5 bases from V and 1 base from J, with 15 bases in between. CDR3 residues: CASSLDSRISYEQYF. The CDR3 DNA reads TGTGCCAGCAGCCTGGATTCGAGAATTTCCTACGAGCAGTACTTC.

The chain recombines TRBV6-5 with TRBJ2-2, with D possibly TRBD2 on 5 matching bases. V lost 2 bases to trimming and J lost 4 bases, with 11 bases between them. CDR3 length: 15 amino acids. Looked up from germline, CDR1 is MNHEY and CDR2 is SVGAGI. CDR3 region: CASSYEGVSTGELFF. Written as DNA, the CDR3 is TGTGCCAGCAGTTACGAGGGAGTAAGCACCGGGGAGCTGTTTTTT.

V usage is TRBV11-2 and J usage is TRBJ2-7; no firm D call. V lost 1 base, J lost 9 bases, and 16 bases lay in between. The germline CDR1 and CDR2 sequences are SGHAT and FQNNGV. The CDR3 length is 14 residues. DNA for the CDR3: TGTGCCAGCAGCTTAGCTCTAGTTCTCTGGAGGCAGTACTTC. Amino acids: CASSLALVLWRQYF.

CDR3 sequence reads: CASSYFSGGLTEAFF. As DNA, the CDR3 is TGTGCCAGCAGTTACTTTTCGGGGGGTCTGACTGAAGCTTTCTTT. The chain joins TRBV6-5 to TRBJ1-1; tentative D call: TRBD1 (5 bases). CDR3 length: 15 amino acids. Trimming removed 1 base from V and 5 bases from J, with 14 bases in between. The germline V gene encodes CDR1 MNHEY and CDR2 SVGAGI.

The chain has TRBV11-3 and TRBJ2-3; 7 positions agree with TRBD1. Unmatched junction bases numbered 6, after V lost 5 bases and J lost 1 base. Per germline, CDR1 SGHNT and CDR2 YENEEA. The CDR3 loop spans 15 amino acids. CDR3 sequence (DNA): TGTGCCAGCAGCCTACTAACAGGGGGCACAGATACGCAGTATTTT. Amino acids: CASSLLTGGTDTQYF.

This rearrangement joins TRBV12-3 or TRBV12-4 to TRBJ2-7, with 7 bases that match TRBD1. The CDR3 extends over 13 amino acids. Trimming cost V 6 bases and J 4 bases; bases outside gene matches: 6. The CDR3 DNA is TGTGCCAGCAGGCAAACAGGGGAATACGAGCAGTACTTC. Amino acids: CASRQTGEYEQYF.

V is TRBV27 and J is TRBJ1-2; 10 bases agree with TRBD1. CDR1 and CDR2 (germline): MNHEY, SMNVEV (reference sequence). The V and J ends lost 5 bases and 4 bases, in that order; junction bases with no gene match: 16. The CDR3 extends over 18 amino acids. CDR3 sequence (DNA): TGTGCCAGCAGTCCCCGGACAGGGGGGGTGTCTATGTTCTATGGCTACACCTTC. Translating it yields CASSPRTGGVSMFYGYTF.

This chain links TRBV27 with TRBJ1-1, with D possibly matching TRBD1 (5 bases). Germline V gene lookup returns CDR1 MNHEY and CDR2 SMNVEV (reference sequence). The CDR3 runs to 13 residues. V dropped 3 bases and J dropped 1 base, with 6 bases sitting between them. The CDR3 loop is CASSFQGNTEAFF. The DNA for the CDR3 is TGTGCCAGCAGTTTTCAGGGGAACACTGAAGCTTTCTTT.